This passage covers 22 T cell receptor beta chains from one sample sequenced in a study of T cell responses to AZD1222 COVID-19 vaccine. Clones were sequenced by immunoSEQ multiplex PCR, and TCRdb holds only the in-frame ones, with some missing. The table lists tens of thousands of clones, around 88% of them singletons. Sequenced here: peripheral blood, sampled on day 0 of AZD1222 vaccination. The origin of the receptors is an adult in good health.

The chain combines TRBV11-2 with TRBJ2-2, with 7 positions matching TRBD2. This CDR3 comprises 15 residues. From germline, CDR1 is SGHAT and CDR2 FQNNGV. V dropped 2 bases and J dropped 3; count of bases not matched to a gene: 3. The CDR3 coding sequence is TGTGCCAGCAGCTTACTAGCGGTCCACACCGGGGAGCTGTTTTTT. Translated: CASSLLAVHTGELFF. Based on the CDR3 plus reference TRBV11-2 and TRBJ2-2, the full variable domain is EAGVAQSPRYKIIEKRQSVAFWCNPISGHATLYWYQQILGQGPKLLIQFQNNGVVDDSQLPKDRFSAERLKGVDSTLKIQPAKLEDSAVYLCASSLLAVHTGELFFGEGSRLTVL.

The chain uses TRBV19 and TRBJ1-2; maybe TRBD1 (5 bases). CDR1 and CDR2 from the germline V gene are LNHDA and SQIVND (reference sequence). This CDR3 has 13 amino acids. Trimming stripped 11 bases from V and 7 bases from J, with 20 bases between. Written as DNA, the CDR3 is TGTGCCGGCGGACGACCGGGAGGGGCTGGCTACACCTTC. Protein product: CAGGRPGGAGYTF.

CDR3 nucleotides: TGTGCCAGCAGTACTTCCTACGGGCTCTGGGGGACTGAAGCTTTCTTT. It is translated as CASSTSYGLWGTEAFF. This sequence joins TRBV27 and TRBJ1-1, with a possible D match to TRBD1 (5 bases). Trimming shortened V by 5 bases and J by 5 bases, and 21 bases separated the two germline ends. The CDR3 runs to 16 residues. Germline V lookup: CDR1 MNHEY, CDR2 SMNVEV (reference sequence).

V gene TRBV27 combines with J gene TRBJ2-7, with TRBD2 matching over 7 bases. The CDR3 length is 11 residues. Trimming at V came to 9 bases and at J to 6 bases, leaving 5 bases not matched to a gene. The germline gives CDR1 MNHEY, CDR2 SMNVEV (reference sequence). CDR3 protein: CASRGGPEQYF. The CDR3 DNA reads TGTGCCAGTAGGGGAGGGCCCGAGCAGTACTTC.

The rearrangement joins TRBV6-1 to TRBJ1-4; TRBD1 is a possible D gene (5 bases). CDR1 is MNHNS and CDR2 is SASEGT in the germline V gene. The V end lost 1 base, the J end lost 8 bases, and 11 bases lay between the germline ends. CDR3 length: 14 amino acids. CDR3 sequence reads: CASSEGQGYEKLFF. In nucleotides, the CDR3 is TGTGCCAGCAGTGAAGGCCAGGGATACGAAAAACTGTTTTTT.

In its sample, this clone was seen once. V usage is TRBV10-1 and J usage is TRBJ2-7, with TRBD2 identical over 7 bases. Germline V lookup: CDR1 WNHNN, CDR2 SYGVQD (reference sequence). CDR3 length: 13 residues. V shed 5 bases and J 4 bases; nucleotides not matched to a gene: 5. The chain's CDR3 is CASSPAGAYEQYF. The CDR3 coding sequence is TGCGCCAGCAGTCCTGCGGGAGCATACGAGCAGTACTTC.

The chain employs TRBV29-1 and TRBJ2-7; 7 nucleotides line up with TRBD1. V shed 0 bases and J 2 bases; nucleotides not matched to a gene: 7. This CDR3 has 15 residues. CDR1 is SQVTM and CDR2 is ANQGSEA in the germline V gene. The CDR3 reads CSVEDRRDSPYEQYF. Here the CDR3 DNA reads TGCAGCGTTGAAGATCGAAGGGACAGTCCCTACGAGCAGTACTTC.

J is TRBJ1-2 and V is TRBV29-1, with 10 bases that match TRBD1. V shed 5 bases, J shed 4 bases, and the junction held 10 bases outside the gene matches. Germline V gene data show CDR1 as SQVTM and CDR2 as ANQGSEA. CDR3 length: 15 residues. CDR3 sequence (DNA): TGCAGCGTTTTCGAACCCCGGACAGGGGGCTATGGCTACACCTTC. The encoded protein is CSVFEPRTGGYGYTF.

The V call is TRBV18, the J call TRBJ2-7, with D unclear. Germline CDR1 and CDR2: KGHSH and LQKENI. With 3 bases removed from V and 1 base from J, the gap between germline ends came to 13 bases. This CDR3 has 15 amino acids. This CDR3 is CASSPTPRASYEQYF. As DNA, the CDR3 is TGTGCCAGCTCACCTACTCCGAGAGCATCCTACGAGCAGTACTTC.

V is TRBV25-1 and J is TRBJ1-1; D remains unclear. CDR1 is MGHDK, CDR2 SYGVNS, per germline. Trimming cost V 4 bases and J 6 bases, with 18 bases left between them. The CDR3 totals 15 residues. The chain's CDR3 is CASSARTPEVAEAFF. CDR3 DNA: TGTGCCAGCAGTGCACGGACCCCGGAGGTCGCTGAAGCTTTCTTT.

This rearrangement joins TRBV11-1 to TRBJ2-5, with D unclear. Germline assignment: CDR1 SGHAT and CDR2 FQDESV (reference sequence). There are 15 residues in the CDR3. V was trimmed by 0 bases and J by 1 base, leaving 9 bases between them. CDR3: CASSLAVRSQETQYF. The CDR3 DNA reads as TGTGCCAGCAGCTTAGCGGTCAGGAGCCAAGAGACCCAGTACTTC.

The rearrangement uses TRBV7-4 and TRBJ1-6, with D maybe TRBD1 (6 bases). This CDR3 region has 17 residues. Trimming shortened V by 1 base and J by 4 bases, and 14 bases separated the two germline ends. Germline CDR1 reads SGHVT; CDR2 reads SQSDAQ. The CDR3 spells CASSLVSGEVYNSPLHF. CDR3 DNA sequence: TGTGCCAGCAGCTTAGTATCAGGGGAAGTGTATAATTCACCCCTCCACTTT. Full variable domain (missing parts from reference TRBV7-4 and TRBJ1-6): GAGVSQSPRYKVAKRGRDVALRCDSISGHVTLYWYRQTLGQGSEVLTYSQSDAQRDKSGRPSGRFSAERPERSVSTLKIQRTEQGDSAVYLCASSLVSGEVYNSPLHFGNGTRLTVT.

The chain uses TRBV2 and TRBJ2-7, with TRBD2 identical over 9 bases. The CDR3 runs 15 residues. CDR1 is SNHLY and CDR2 is FYNNEI in the germline V gene. Losses at the gene ends were 6 bases for V and 2 bases for J; bases not matched to a gene: 8. CDR3 coding DNA: TGTGCCAGCAGAACTACTAGCGGGCCTACCTACGAGCAGTACTTC. Protein product: CASRTTSGPTYEQYF.

This clone was found a few times. The chain carries TRBV7-2 and TRBJ2-3, with no clear D. The ends were cut back, 1 base at V and 6 bases at J, with 11 bases in the middle. The germline CDR1 and CDR2 sequences are SGHTA and FQGNSA. The CDR3 covers 14 residues. CDR3 amino acids: CASSLELISDTQYF. The CDR3 coding sequence is TGTGCCAGCAGCTTAGAACTGATCAGCGATACGCAGTATTTT.

The rearrangement uses TRBV29-1 and TRBJ2-7; TRBD2 matches 12 bases. V dropped 0 bases and J dropped 0; count of bases not matched to a gene: 3. The CDR3 loop spans 16 amino acids. In germline, CDR1 is SQVTM, CDR2 ANQGSEA. CDR3 sequence (DNA): TGCAGCGTTGAAGAGGGACTAGCGGGTGACTCCTACGAGCAGTACTTC. Protein sequence: CSVEEGLAGDSYEQYF.

The count of this clone is one. J is TRBJ2-5 and V is TRBV11-3; 9 positions agree with TRBD1. CDR1 and CDR2 from the germline V gene are SGHNT and YENEEA. The CDR3 is 15 amino acids. With 5 bases clipped from V and 5 bases from J, the junction kept 9 bases outside the gene matches. In nucleotides, the CDR3 is TGTGCCAGCAGCCTAGGACAGGGGTCCGGCGAGACCCAGTACTTC. As protein: CASSLGQGSGETQYF. Variable domain in full (rest from reference TRBV11-3 and TRBJ2-5): EAGVVQSPRYKIIEKKQPVAFWCNPISGHNTLYWYLQNLGQGPELLIRYENEEAVDDSQLPKDRFSAERLKGVDSTLKIQPAELGDSAVYLCASSLGQGSGETQYFGPGTRLLVL.

The V gene is TRBV7-6, the J gene TRBJ1-6; D ambiguous. The CDR3 is made up of 14 amino acids. The V end lost 0 bases, the J end lost 6 bases, and 6 bases lay between the germline ends. CDR1 and CDR2 from the germline V gene are SGHVS and FNYEAQ. DNA of the CDR3: TGTGCCAGCAGCTTAGCTGGATCTAATTCACCCCTCCACTTT. Translation gives CASSLAGSNSPLHF.

This clone was detected a few times. The chain uses TRBV9 and TRBJ2-1; 7 positions agree with TRBD2. The V and J ends lost 2 bases and 4 bases, in that order; junction bases with no gene match: 3. The CDR3 runs 14 residues. The germline V gene encodes CDR1 SGDLS and CDR2 YYNGEE. The CDR3 nucleotides are TGTGCCAGCAGCGTCCTAGCGGATTACAATGAGCAGTTCTTC. Translating it yields CASSVLADYNEQFF.

V gene TRBV10-2 combines with J gene TRBJ2-2; the match to TRBD2 covers 11 bases. CDR3 length: 16 amino acids. V gave up 6 bases and J gave up 1 base; unmatched junction bases: 4. The V gene's germline CDR1 is WSHSY and CDR2 SAAADI. CDR3 sequence reads: CASSHLAGGNTGELFF. CDR3 DNA: TGCGCCAGCAGCCACCTAGCGGGAGGGAACACCGGGGAGCTGTTTTTT.

The chain employs TRBV6-5 and TRBJ1-1; D is perhaps TRBD1 (5 bases). V dropped 6 bases and J dropped 10 bases, with 12 bases sitting between them. Germline V lookup: CDR1 MNHEY, CDR2 SVGAGI. CDR3 length: 11 amino acids. The CDR3 DNA reads as TGTGCCAGCAGCCGAGACGGGGGAGCTTTCTTT. This encodes CASSRDGGAFF.

The rearrangement joins TRBV2 to TRBJ1-6; tentative D call: TRBD1 (5 bases). This CDR3 region has 15 residues. Germline loops: CDR1 SNHLY, CDR2 FYNNEI. Trimming stripped 6 bases from V and 5 bases from J, with 14 bases between. CDR3 DNA: TGTGCCAGCAGGGGGGGTTTCGGCAATAATTCACCCCTCCACTTT. This encodes CASRGGFGNNSPLHF. The complete variable domain, with remaining parts taken from reference TRBV2 and TRBJ1-6, reads EPEVTQTPSHQVTQMGQEVILRCVPISNHLYFYWYRQILGQKVEFLVSFYNNEISEKSEIFDDQFSVERPDGSNFTLKIRSTKLEDSAMYFCASRGGFGNNSPLHFGNGTRLTVT.

The chain carries TRBV9 and TRBJ2-1; TRBD2 matches 10 bases. This CDR3 is built from 16 residues. Germline V gene lookup returns CDR1 SGDLS and CDR2 YYNGEE. V shed 3 bases and J 4 bases; nucleotides not matched to a gene: 7. CDR3 in DNA: TGTGCCAGCAGCGCCCCGAGCGGGGGGGAGTACAATGAGCAGTTCTTC. This sequence encodes CASSAPSGGEYNEQFF.